These T cell receptor beta chains were read from a single sample in a study of T-cell memory formation after mild COVID-19. Each CDR3 protein gets one entry after TCRdb re-called the 5' RACE reads with MiXCR. The data show around 410,000 distinct CDR3 sequences, about 22% seen once. The sequenced sample was PBMCs or a T cell subset sorted from them (not recorded which). The receptors stem from an adult woman who had mild COVID-19 (a few samples of this study predate the infection). Cell type and time point are not known. Each CDR3 is given with its conserved first and last residue. Fields, in order: V gene, clone size, D gene, J gene, CDR3 DNA, CDR3 protein. D genes are given only for firm matches. Clone size is stated in some rows and not others, as once, few, many or a class when expanded.

v_call: TRBV29-1; clone_size: -; d_call: -; j_call: TRBJ1-1; cdr3_nt: TGCAGCGCACGCATACACACTGAAGCTTTCTTT; cdr3_aa: CSARIHTEAFF
v_call: TRBV2; clone_size: -; d_call: TRBD2; j_call: TRBJ2-1; cdr3_nt: TGTGCCAGCAAGGGACTAGCGGGAAGGCGGGAGCAGTTCTTC; cdr3_aa: CASKGLAGRREQFF
v_call: TRBV6-6; clone_size: -; d_call: -; j_call: TRBJ2-1; cdr3_nt: TGTGCCAGCAGTTACGAAAACGGGGAGCAGTTCTTC; cdr3_aa: CASSYENGEQFF
v_call: TRBV29-1; clone_size: -; d_call: -; j_call: TRBJ1-2; cdr3_nt: TGCAGCGTCGAGGACCAGTCGGCTGGCTACACCTTC; cdr3_aa: CSVEDQSAGYTF
v_call: TRBV12-3/TRBV12-4; clone_size: many; d_call: TRBD1; j_call: TRBJ2-1; cdr3_nt: TGTGCCAGCAGACCAAAAGGTGCAGGGGGTGATGAGCAGTTCTTC; cdr3_aa: CASRPKGAGGDEQFF
v_call: TRBV4-2; clone_size: few; d_call: -; j_call: TRBJ2-1; cdr3_nt: TGTGCCAGCAGCCAAATTGAACTGCTGATGAAAAAGAACAATGAGCAGTTCTTC; cdr3_aa: CASSQIELLMKKNNEQFF
v_call: TRBV9; clone_size: -; d_call: -; j_call: TRBJ2-5; cdr3_nt: TGTGCCAGCAGTGACCGAGGGGAGTTAGAGACCCAGTACTTC; cdr3_aa: CASSDRGELETQYF
v_call: TRBV12-3/TRBV12-4; clone_size: -; d_call: -; j_call: TRBJ1-2; cdr3_nt: TGTGCCAGCAGTTTGGGAGGGTCCGGAAACTATGGCTACACCTTC; cdr3_aa: CASSLGGSGNYGYTF
v_call: TRBV5-1; clone_size: few; d_call: TRBD2; j_call: TRBJ2-3; cdr3_nt: TGCGCCAGCAGCCCCCCGACAGGAGGACTAGCGGCGGATACGCAGTATTTT; cdr3_aa: CASSPPTGGLAADTQYF
v_call: TRBV6-6; clone_size: few; d_call: -; j_call: TRBJ2-7; cdr3_nt: TGTGCCAGCAGTTACTCGCAAAGTGGGTACGAGCAGTACTTC; cdr3_aa: CASSYSQSGYEQYF
v_call: TRBV12-3/TRBV12-4; clone_size: -; d_call: TRBD2; j_call: TRBJ2-2; cdr3_nt: TGTGCCAGCGGGTATAGCGGGAGGCCCGACACCGGGGAGCTGTTTTTT; cdr3_aa: CASGYSGRPDTGELFF
v_call: TRBV6-5; clone_size: -; d_call: TRBD2; j_call: TRBJ2-1; cdr3_nt: TGTGCCAGCAGTTACTCGGAGCCTAGCGGGGGGGCCAATGAGCAGTTCTTC; cdr3_aa: CASSYSEPSGGANEQFF
v_call: TRBV6-1; clone_size: -; d_call: -; j_call: TRBJ1-5; cdr3_nt: TGTGCCAGCAGTGAAGAGACAGAGGACAATCAGCCCCAGCATTTT; cdr3_aa: CASSEETEDNQPQHF
v_call: TRBV18; clone_size: few; d_call: -; j_call: TRBJ2-3; cdr3_nt: TGTGCCAGCTCGGTGGAGGCAGATACGCAGTATTTT; cdr3_aa: CASSVEADTQYF
v_call: TRBV9; clone_size: few; d_call: -; j_call: TRBJ2-1; cdr3_nt: TGTGCCAGCAGCGTAGGACAGGAGTACAATGAGCAGTTCTTC; cdr3_aa: CASSVGQEYNEQFF
v_call: TRBV12-3/TRBV12-4; clone_size: many; d_call: TRBD2; j_call: TRBJ2-1; cdr3_nt: TGTGCCAGCAGTTTAGCGCGGGAGGTAGGTGAGCAGTTCTTC; cdr3_aa: CASSLAREVGEQFF
v_call: TRBV19; clone_size: -; d_call: TRBD2; j_call: TRBJ2-3; cdr3_nt: TGTGCCAGTAGCCGGGGACTAGCGACTAGCACAGATACGCAGTATTTT; cdr3_aa: CASSRGLATSTDTQYF
v_call: TRBV7-2; clone_size: -; d_call: TRBD1; j_call: TRBJ2-1; cdr3_nt: TGTGCCAGCAGCTGGACAGGGCAGAATGAGCAGTTCTTC; cdr3_aa: CASSWTGQNEQFF
v_call: TRBV14; clone_size: few; d_call: -; j_call: TRBJ2-5; cdr3_nt: TGTGCCAGCAGCCAACTAGCCTTCATCGAGACCCAGTACTTC; cdr3_aa: CASSQLAFIETQYF
v_call: TRBV6-6; clone_size: -; d_call: -; j_call: TRBJ1-1; cdr3_nt: TGTGCCATCGGGGGCAAAGGGTCGAGCACTGAAGCTTTCTTT; cdr3_aa: CAIGGKGSSTEAFF
v_call: TRBV12-3/TRBV12-4; clone_size: -; d_call: -; j_call: TRBJ1-2; cdr3_nt: TGTGCCAGCAGTTTGGCCAGTACCTATGGCTACACCTTC; cdr3_aa: CASSLASTYGYTF
v_call: TRBV10-3; clone_size: -; d_call: TRBD1; j_call: TRBJ1-1; cdr3_nt: TGTGCCATCAGTGAGGGGCAGGGGGCTAACACTGAAGCTTTCTTT; cdr3_aa: CAISEGQGANTEAFF
v_call: TRBV7-2; clone_size: few; d_call: -; j_call: TRBJ2-7; cdr3_nt: TGTGCCAGCAGCTTCTACTCGGGTTACGAGCAGTACTTC; cdr3_aa: CASSFYSGYEQYF
v_call: TRBV5-1; clone_size: few; d_call: -; j_call: TRBJ2-1; cdr3_nt: TGCGCCAGCAGCTCCATGGGTGATAGGGCGACTGAGCAGTTCTTC; cdr3_aa: CASSSMGDRATEQFF
v_call: TRBV2; clone_size: -; d_call: TRBD2; j_call: TRBJ2-7; cdr3_nt: TGTGCCAGCAGTGAATTGGGCGGGAGTCGCTACGAGCAGTACTTC; cdr3_aa: CASSELGGSRYEQYF
v_call: TRBV4-3; clone_size: -; d_call: -; j_call: TRBJ2-2; cdr3_nt: TGCGCCAGCAGCTCCCGGTCTGGAGGGGAGAACACCGGGGAGCTGTTTTTT; cdr3_aa: CASSSRSGGENTGELFF
v_call: TRBV12-3/TRBV12-4; clone_size: -; d_call: TRBD2; j_call: TRBJ2-1; cdr3_nt: TGTGCCAGCAGTTTTGGACTAGCGGGAGCTAGTGAGCAGTTCTTC; cdr3_aa: CASSFGLAGASEQFF
v_call: TRBV15; clone_size: -; d_call: TRBD2; j_call: TRBJ2-7; cdr3_nt: TGTGCCACCAGCAGACCCGGGACTACCTCCTACGAGCAGTACTTC; cdr3_aa: CATSRPGTTSYEQYF
v_call: TRBV29-1; clone_size: -; d_call: TRBD1; j_call: TRBJ1-1; cdr3_nt: TGCAGCGTTGAGGATCACAGGGGGGATGCTTTCTTT; cdr3_aa: CSVEDHRGDAFF
v_call: TRBV4-3; clone_size: -; d_call: -; j_call: TRBJ1-6; cdr3_nt: TGCGCCAGCAGCCAAGATGGGCAGGGCGATTCACCCCTCCACTTT; cdr3_aa: CASSQDGQGDSPLHF
v_call: TRBV27; clone_size: -; d_call: TRBD2; j_call: TRBJ2-5; cdr3_nt: TGTGCCAGCAGACCCACCCGACTAGCGGGGGAGACCCAGTACTTC; cdr3_aa: CASRPTRLAGETQYF
v_call: TRBV10-3; clone_size: few; d_call: -; j_call: TRBJ1-1; cdr3_nt: TGTGCCATCAGTGAGTCCGGGAACACTGAAGCTTTCTTT; cdr3_aa: CAISESGNTEAFF
v_call: TRBV23-1; clone_size: -; d_call: TRBD2; j_call: TRBJ2-3; cdr3_nt: TGCGCCAGCAGTCGCGGGAGGGGCACAGATACGCAGTATTTT; cdr3_aa: CASSRGRGTDTQYF
v_call: TRBV12-3/TRBV12-4; clone_size: -; d_call: -; j_call: TRBJ2-1; cdr3_nt: TGTGCCAGCAGTTTTCCCCCCCCGGTTGGCGGAAGCTCCTACAATGAGCAGTTCTTC; cdr3_aa: CASSFPPPVGGSSYNEQFF
v_call: TRBV5-1; clone_size: -; d_call: -; j_call: TRBJ2-1; cdr3_nt: TGCGCCAGCAGTGACGAGGGCCTCTCCTACAATGAGCAGTTCTTC; cdr3_aa: CASSDEGLSYNEQFF
v_call: TRBV7-9; clone_size: -; d_call: -; j_call: TRBJ1-1; cdr3_nt: TGTGCCAGTGGGCGGGGGACCGTCGAAGCTTTCTTT; cdr3_aa: CASGRGTVEAFF
v_call: TRBV6-5; clone_size: -; d_call: -; j_call: TRBJ2-2; cdr3_nt: TGTGCCAGCAGTCCGCGGACCGCTCCCGGGGAGCTGTTTTTT; cdr3_aa: CASSPRTAPGELFF
v_call: TRBV24-1; clone_size: many; d_call: -; j_call: TRBJ1-5; cdr3_nt: TGTGCCACCAGTGATTTAAATCAGCCCCAGCATTTT; cdr3_aa: CATSDLNQPQHF
v_call: TRBV3-1; clone_size: -; d_call: TRBD1; j_call: TRBJ2-1; cdr3_nt: TGTGCCAGCAGCCAAGTGGGACAGGGGTACAATGAGCAGTTCTTC; cdr3_aa: CASSQVGQGYNEQFF
v_call: TRBV7-6; clone_size: -; d_call: -; j_call: TRBJ1-5; cdr3_nt: TGTGCCAGCAGCTTTAAGGGGAAGCCCCAGCATTTT; cdr3_aa: CASSFKGKPQHF
v_call: TRBV7-8; clone_size: -; d_call: -; j_call: TRBJ1-5; cdr3_nt: TGTGCCAGCAGCTTGTGGGCCCCGGGAGGCAATCAGCCCCAGCATTTT; cdr3_aa: CASSLWAPGGNQPQHF
v_call: TRBV7-2; clone_size: -; d_call: TRBD2; j_call: TRBJ2-1; cdr3_nt: TGTGCCAGCAGCCCCTCCCGGGAGGGCGAGCAGTTCTTC; cdr3_aa: CASSPSREGEQFF
v_call: TRBV7-9; clone_size: -; d_call: -; j_call: TRBJ2-1; cdr3_nt: TGTGCCAGCACCCCCCCCCAGCGTGGTGAGCAGTTCTTC; cdr3_aa: CASTPPQRGEQFF
v_call: TRBV12-3/TRBV12-4; clone_size: -; d_call: -; j_call: TRBJ2-3; cdr3_nt: TGTGCCAGCAGTTTTGGGCAGCTCCTCACAGATACGCAGTATTTT; cdr3_aa: CASSFGQLLTDTQYF
v_call: TRBV12-3/TRBV12-4; clone_size: few; d_call: TRBD1; j_call: TRBJ2-7; cdr3_nt: TGTGCCAGCAGTCCGACAGGGGTTCTTCACGAGCAGTACTTC; cdr3_aa: CASSPTGVLHEQYF
v_call: TRBV5-6; clone_size: few; d_call: -; j_call: TRBJ1-2; cdr3_nt: TGTGCCAGCAGCCTACAGAGGGGGGCGCTGGTCTATGGCTACACCTTC; cdr3_aa: CASSLQRGALVYGYTF
v_call: TRBV12-3/TRBV12-4; clone_size: few; d_call: -; j_call: TRBJ1-1; cdr3_nt: TGTGCCAGCAGGATCCACGGGGACACTGAAGCTTTCTTT; cdr3_aa: CASRIHGDTEAFF
v_call: TRBV24-1; clone_size: few; d_call: -; j_call: TRBJ2-1; cdr3_nt: TGTGCCACCAGTGATCCTGGACCGGCGTCCTACAATGAGCAGTTCTTC; cdr3_aa: CATSDPGPASYNEQFF
v_call: TRBV6-5; clone_size: few; d_call: -; j_call: TRBJ2-7; cdr3_nt: TGTGCCACTTCATACGGGGGGCTAGCGTCCTACGAGCAGTACTTC; cdr3_aa: CATSYGGLASYEQYF
v_call: TRBV29-1; clone_size: -; d_call: TRBD2; j_call: TRBJ2-1; cdr3_nt: TGCAGCGCCGGGGGGATCTACAATGAGCAGTTCTTC; cdr3_aa: CSAGGIYNEQFF
v_call: TRBV3-1; clone_size: few; d_call: -; j_call: TRBJ2-7; cdr3_nt: TGTGCCAGCAGCCAAGATCTACTAAAACGGACACCCTACGAGCAGTACTTC; cdr3_aa: CASSQDLLKRTPYEQYF
v_call: TRBV6-5; clone_size: -; d_call: -; j_call: TRBJ1-2; cdr3_nt: TGTGCCAGCAGTTACGGTAGTTTTGGGGGTGGCTACACCTTC; cdr3_aa: CASSYGSFGGGYTF
v_call: TRBV7-9; clone_size: many; d_call: TRBD2; j_call: TRBJ2-3; cdr3_nt: TGTGCCAGCAGTTCCCCAGGGAGGGGCACAGATACGCAGTATTTT; cdr3_aa: CASSSPGRGTDTQYF
v_call: TRBV19; clone_size: -; d_call: -; j_call: TRBJ2-1; cdr3_nt: TGTGCCAGCCAGCGGGCACTAGCTTATGAGCAGGTCTTC; cdr3_aa: CASQRALAYEQVF
v_call: TRBV20-1; clone_size: few; d_call: TRBD1; j_call: TRBJ2-7; cdr3_nt: TGCAGGTCGAGGGACAGGGAAACCTACGAGCAGTACTTC; cdr3_aa: CRSRDRETYEQYF